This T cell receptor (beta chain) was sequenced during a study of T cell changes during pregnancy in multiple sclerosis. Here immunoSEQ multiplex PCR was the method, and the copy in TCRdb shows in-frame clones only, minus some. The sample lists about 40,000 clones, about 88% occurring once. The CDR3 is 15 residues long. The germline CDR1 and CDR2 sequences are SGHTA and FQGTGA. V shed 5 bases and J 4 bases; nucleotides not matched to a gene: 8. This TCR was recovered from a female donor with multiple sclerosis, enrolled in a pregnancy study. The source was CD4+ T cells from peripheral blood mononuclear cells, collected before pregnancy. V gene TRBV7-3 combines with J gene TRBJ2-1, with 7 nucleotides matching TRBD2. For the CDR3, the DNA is TGTGCCAGCAGCGCAGGGAGGGCCTCTTACAATGAGCAGTTCTTC. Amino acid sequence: CASSAGRASYNEQFF.